Each of the 29 T cell receptor beta chains below was sequenced from the same sample in a study of low-dose radiotherapy and immunotherapy resistance in tumors. Covering alpha and beta chains, TRAV- and TRBV-specific primers were used for the first-strand cDNA. TCR amplification ran 20 PCR cycles using constant-region and V-primer adapter primers. Via MiXCR, TCRdb re-called the reads, giving one row per CDR3 protein. The repertoire includes 80,000 to 90,000 distinct CDR3 sequences, roughly a sixth of them detected once, and 2.8% sits in the top ten. Time point: before trial treatment. Sequenced material: PBMCs, taken before treatment. The receptors come from a male donor with prostate cancer.

This clonotype has a count of ten or more. The chain links TRBV19 to TRBJ1-1, with D possibly matching TRBD1 (6 bases). Looked up from germline, CDR1 is LNHDA and CDR2 is SQIVND (reference sequence). V shed 5 bases and J shed 2 bases, with 12 bases lying between them. The CDR3 length is 14 residues. Here the CDR3 DNA reads TGTGCCAGTAGTCGGGGGGACACAAACACTGAAGCTTTCTTT. The encoded protein is CASSRGDTNTEAFF.

This clonotype was seen repeatedly, ten times or more. V usage is TRBV2 and J usage is TRBJ2-5; 7 bases are shared with TRBD2. The CDR3 has 13 amino acids. Germline CDR1 reads SNHLY; CDR2 reads FYNNEI. V was pared by 8 bases and J by 2 bases, with 5 bases of the junction left unmatched. CDR3 sequence: CASSLAEQETQYF. In DNA, the CDR3 is TGTGCCAGCTCTCTAGCGGAACAAGAGACCCAGTACTTC.

V is TRBV5-1 and J is TRBJ2-2; 8 bases fit TRBD1. Per germline, CDR1 SGHRS and CDR2 YFSETQ. The CDR3 is 14 amino acids. The junction had 5 bases not matched to a gene; V was cut back by 6 bases and J by 4 bases. CDR3 in DNA: TGCGCCAGCAACAACAGGGGGATCACCGGGGAGCTGTTTTTT. Its translation: CASNNRGITGELFF. The whole variable domain, remainder taken from reference TRBV5-1 and TRBJ2-2, is KAGVTQTPRYLIKTRGQQVTLSCSPISGHRSVSWYQQTPGQGLQFLFEYFSETQRNKGNFPGRFSGRQFSNSRSEMNVSTLELGDSALYLCASNNRGITGELFFGEGSRLTVL.

Ten or more counts support this clonotype. The rearrangement links TRBV4-1 to TRBJ1-1, with D hard to call. The germline CDR1 and CDR2 sequences are MGHRA and YSYEKL. The CDR3 has 15 residues. V shed 1 base and J shed 6 bases, with 15 bases lying between them. The CDR3 sequence is CASSQGFSGRAEAFF. The CDR3 nucleotides are TGCGCCAGCAGCCAAGGGTTTTCTGGTAGGGCTGAAGCTTTCTTT.

V and J are TRBV12-3 or TRBV12-4 and TRBJ2-5, with D perhaps TRBD2 (5 bases). The CDR3 runs to 14 residues. Trimming removed 4 bases from V and 5 bases from J, with 14 bases in between. The CDR3 is CASSSSEGRETQYF. The CDR3 DNA reads as TGTGCCAGCAGTTCCAGCGAGGGTAGGGAGACCCAGTACTTC.

Comments on this clonotype: A far larger clone is a single base away, which makes a read error likely. V and J are TRBV7-6 and TRBJ2-3; weak D call: TRBD2 (7 bases). This CDR3 contains 18 residues. Germline V gives CDR1 SGHVS, CDR2 FNYEAQ. V was pared by 2 bases and J by 2 bases, with 20 bases between. CDR3 nucleotides: TGTGCCAGCAGCTTAAGCTGGGGGGGACACCTTGACACAGATACGCAGTATTTT. It encodes CASSLSWGGHLDTDTQYF.

The sample holds many counts of this clonotype. J is TRBJ1-3 and V is TRBV12-3 or TRBV12-4; D is perhaps TRBD1 (5 bases). V lost 5 bases to trimming and J lost 9 bases, with 20 bases between them. The CDR3 length is 15 residues. DNA for the CDR3: TGTGCCAGCAGTCTCCTCGAGGGACTTGGAGGCACCATATATTTT. Its translation is CASSLLEGLGGTIYF.

The table lists this clonotype with many counts. This sequence joins TRBV6-6 and TRBJ2-6, with unresolved D. CDR1 is MNHNY and CDR2 is SVGAGI in the germline V gene (reference sequence). This CDR3 comprises 15 residues. V lost 2 bases and J lost 4, with 9 bases in between. The CDR3 bases are TGTGCCAGCAGTTACGCGGTAACCGGGGCCAACGTCCTGACTTTC. Translation gives CASSYAVTGANVLTF.

Remarks on this clonotype: This likely came from a read error, as a far larger clone is one base away. The gene calls are TRBV19 and TRBJ2-5; no clear D gene. Looked up from germline, CDR1 is LNHDA and CDR2 is SQIVND (reference sequence). The V end lost 1 base, the J end lost 11 bases, and 23 bases lay between the germline ends. The CDR3 runs 16 residues. CDR3 sequence (DNA): TGTGCCAGTAGTATAGGGTCCTCCCGAAGACTTAATGAGCAGTACTTC. Amino acid sequence: CASSIGSSRRLNEQYF.

The genes are TRBV3-1 and TRBJ2-3, with D perhaps TRBD2 (7 bases). CDR1 and CDR2 from the germline V gene are LGHDT and YNNKEL (reference sequence). Trimming took off 0 bases at V and 3 bases at J, with 19 bases between the two ends. The CDR3 is 18 residues long. The CDR3 reads CASSQDRGGGVGTDTQYF. CDR3 coding DNA: TGTGCCAGCAGCCAAGATCGGGGCGGGGGCGTAGGGACAGATACGCAGTATTTT.

This clonotype was observed at least ten times. J is TRBJ1-1 and V is TRBV12-3 or TRBV12-4, with a possible D match to TRBD1 (5 bases). The germline V and J ends were trimmed by 5 bases and 5 bases, with 15 bases remaining between them. The CDR3 is made up of 14 amino acids. The CDR3 reads CASSPSTGETEAFF. CDR3 nucleotides: TGTGCCAGCAGTCCCTCTACGGGGGAGACTGAAGCTTTCTTT.

The V and J genes are TRBV4-2 and TRBJ2-2, with D possibly being TRBD2 (7 bases). V lost 0 bases, J lost 4 bases, and 12 bases lay in between. This CDR3 contains 16 residues. Germline CDR1 LGHNA, CDR2 YNFKEQ. The CDR3: CASSQDWGGGTGELFF. CDR3 DNA: TGTGCCAGCAGCCAAGATTGGGGGGGCGGCACCGGGGAGCTGTTTTTT.

Details on this clonotype: This likely came from a read error, as a far larger clone is one base away. J is TRBJ2-5 and V is TRBV27, with D possibly being TRBD1 (6 bases). This CDR3 region has 13 residues. Germline V gives CDR1 MNHEY, CDR2 SMNVEV (reference sequence). The V gene lost 6 bases and the J gene lost 2 bases, with 10 bases spanning the gap. The CDR3 sequence is CASSCGQQETQYF. As DNA, the CDR3 is TGTGCCAGCAGCTGTGGACAGCAAGAGACCCAGTACTTC.

At least ten counts were recorded for this clonotype. The chain links TRBV7-2 to TRBJ2-7, with TRBD2 matching 8 bases. With 5 bases clipped from V and 1 base from J, the junction kept 10 bases outside the gene matches. Germline V lookup: CDR1 SGHTA, CDR2 FQGNSA. The CDR3 spans 16 residues. The CDR3 DNA is TGTGCCAGCAGCGTGATTAGCGGGGCACCTTCCTACGAGCAGTACTTC. Its translation: CASSVISGAPSYEQYF.

The table lists this clonotype with many counts. The genes are TRBV14 and TRBJ2-1; D possibly corresponds to TRBD2 (6 bases). V was pared by 0 bases and J by 8 bases, with 20 bases between. CDR3 size: 17 residues. Germline V CDR1 and CDR2: SGHDN, FVKESK. The DNA of the CDR3 is TGTGCCAGCAGCCAAGATCGGGGGTTTGGCATATTCGATGAGCAGTTCTTC. Amino acid sequence: CASSQDRGFGIFDEQFF.

This clonotype showed up many times. This chain links TRBV20-1 with TRBJ1-2, with 10 nucleotides matching TRBD1. This CDR3 region has 12 residues. The germline V gene has CDR1 DFQATT and CDR2 SNEGSKA (reference sequence). After removal of 5 bases from V and 8 bases from J, the junction contained 5 bases not matched to a gene. The CDR3 protein is CSARQGALGYTF. CDR3 DNA: TGCAGTGCTCGACAGGGGGCGTTAGGCTACACCTTC.

This clonotype was seen ten or more times. The chain is built from TRBV5-4 and TRBJ2-7; tentative D call: TRBD2 (5 bases). Germline values: CDR1 SGHNT, CDR2 YYREEE (reference sequence). CDR3 length: 15 amino acids. Between the trimmed V and J ends, which lost 4 bases and 2 bases, there was a span of 16 bases. CDR3 sequence: CASSSPREEAYEQYF. In DNA form, the CDR3 reads TGTGCCAGCAGCAGCCCGAGAGAGGAGGCCTACGAGCAGTACTTC.

This clonotype was seen repeatedly, ten times or more. This chain joins TRBV4-1 and TRBJ1-5, with D hard to call. V lost 1 base to trimming and J lost 0 bases, with 10 bases between them. Germline lookup yields CDR1 MGHRA and CDR2 YSYEKL. The CDR3 extends over 16 amino acids. The CDR3 loop is CASSQGSTASNQPQHF. The CDR3 DNA is TGCGCCAGCAGCCAAGGGAGCACGGCTAGCAATCAGCCCCAGCATTTT.

At least ten counts were recorded for this clonotype. The chain joins TRBV6-5 to TRBJ2-1; D may be TRBD1 or TRBD2 (5 bases each). Trimming pared 4 bases from V and 6 bases from J, leaving 16 bases between. In germline, CDR1 is MNHEY, CDR2 SVGAGI. The CDR3 has 15 amino acids. The CDR3 reads CASSSAAGAPNEQFF. Written as DNA, the CDR3 is TGTGCCAGCAGTTCTGCCGCCGGGGCGCCCAATGAGCAGTTCTTC.

This clonotype appeared many times. The chain carries TRBV12-3 or TRBV12-4 and TRBJ2-7; D is perhaps TRBD1 (5 bases). Trimming took off 0 bases at V and 4 bases at J, with 10 bases between the two ends. This CDR3 region has 14 residues. The CDR3 spells CASSLAGAAYEQYF. In nucleotides, the CDR3 is TGTGCCAGCAGTTTAGCAGGGGCGGCTTACGAGCAGTACTTC.

The chain links TRBV6-2 or TRBV6-3 to TRBJ2-3; TRBD2 matches at 12 bases. CDR1 and CDR2 (germline): MNHEY, SVGEGT. The CDR3 extends over 15 amino acids. J gave up 8 bases and V 5 bases, and 8 bases lay outside the gene matches. The chain's CDR3 is CASSLHLAGGLTQYF. The CDR3 nucleotides are TGTGCCAGCAGTCTCCACCTAGCGGGGGGGCTTACGCAGTATTTT.

This chain uses TRBV6-2 or TRBV6-3 with TRBJ1-1; D is undetermined. The CDR3 has 14 amino acids. The ends were cut back, 10 bases at V and 11 bases at J, with 26 bases in the middle. Germline V gene lookup returns CDR1 MNHEY and CDR2 SVGEGT. The CDR3 DNA follows: TGTGCCACCCGGCGAGAGGCCGACTGGCCGCCGGCTTTCTTT. Encoded protein: CATRREADWPPAFF.

The V gene is TRBV5-8, the J gene TRBJ1-1; possible D gene TRBD1, 5 bases. The germline CDR1 and CDR2 sequences are SGHTS and YDEGEE. This CDR3 has 12 residues. V was cut by 4 bases and J by 8 bases, with 12 bases left in between. The CDR3 region has the DNA TGTGCCAGCAGCAACACAGGTGGCGAAGCTTTCTTT. Protein: CASSNTGGEAFF.

This clonotype has at least ten counts. The chain uses TRBV30 and TRBJ2-5, with 8 bases that match TRBD2. There are 16 residues in the CDR3. Germline CDR1 and CDR2: GTSNPN and SVGIG (reference sequence). Losses at the gene ends were 3 bases for V and 0 bases for J; bases not matched to a gene: 9. CDR3 DNA: TGTGCCTGGAGCCCGTTCGGAGCGGGGGACCAAGAGACCCAGTACTTC. Protein sequence: CAWSPFGAGDQETQYF.

In its sample, this clonotype was seen many times. The V and J genes are TRBV3-1 and TRBJ2-7; 10 bases agree with TRBD2. This CDR3 has 15 residues. V was clipped by 0 bases and J by 3 bases; unmatched bases: 2. The germline gives CDR1 LGHDT, CDR2 YNNKEL (reference sequence). The DNA for the CDR3 is TGTGCCAGCAGCCAAGACCCTAGCGGGGGCTACGAGCAGTACTTC. Protein: CASSQDPSGGYEQYF.

CDR3 region: CASSRRPQETQYF. CDR3 DNA: TGCGCCAGCTCCCGGCGGCCCCAAGAGACCCAGTACTTC. The gene calls are TRBV5-1 and TRBJ2-5, with no clear D. This CDR3 comprises 13 residues. Trimming took off 7 bases at V and 1 base at J, with 11 bases between the two ends. Germline values: CDR1 SGHRS, CDR2 YFSETQ.

V gene TRBV20-1 combines with J gene TRBJ2-3; D remains unclear. From germline, CDR1 is DFQATT and CDR2 SNEGSKA (reference sequence). This CDR3 has 11 amino acids. The V gene lost 5 bases and the J gene lost 8 bases, with 11 bases spanning the gap. The CDR3 coding sequence is TGCAGTGCTGAACTATCCGGTACGCAGTATTTT. This gives the protein CSAELSGTQYF.

This chain links TRBV29-1 with TRBJ1-4; TRBD1 is a possible D gene (5 bases). V lost 7 bases, J lost 10 bases, and 13 bases lay in between. The CDR3 loop spans 11 amino acids. Germline V gene data show CDR1 as SQVTM and CDR2 as ANQGSEA. CDR3 amino acids: CSAPLGGKLFF. In DNA form, the CDR3 reads TGCAGCGCCCCTCTGGGGGGAAAACTGTTTTTT.

This clonotype was seen repeatedly, ten times or more. The gene calls are TRBV29-1 and TRBJ2-5, with no clear D. The germline V and J ends were trimmed by 4 bases and 2 bases, with 8 bases remaining between them. Germline values: CDR1 SQVTM, CDR2 ANQGSEA. This CDR3 spans 12 amino acids. DNA for the CDR3: TGCAGCGTTGCGGCTGCACAAGAGACCCAGTACTTC. It is translated as CSVAAAQETQYF.